The following is a T cell receptor beta chain sequence with its context. TCRdb processed the RT-PCR reads anew with MiXCR; each CDR3 protein has one entry. This table holds about 410,000 distinct CDR3 sequences, under 20% found once. These data belong to a study of patients and donors after allogeneic stem cell transplantation. With 6 bases removed from V and 6 bases from J, the gap between germline ends came to 30 bases. Germline lookup yields CDR1 MNHNS and CDR2 SASEGT. The CDR3 sequence is 19 residues long. Specimen: blood, either unsorted or a sorted T cell fraction (not recorded which). This chain links TRBV6-1 with TRBJ2-1, with D perhaps TRBD1 (6 bases). The receptor comes from a human donor who was either an allogeneic HSCT recipient or a stem cell or donor lymphocyte infusion donor (not recorded which). It is not recorded whose cells these are; they may come from a transplant donor. CDR3 sequence (DNA): TGTGCCAGCAGCTCAACCCACAGGGACCGGTCCACCCTACGCAATGAGCAGTTCTTC. The encoded protein is CASSSTHRDRSTLRNEQFF.